These 21 T cell receptor beta chains came from one sample sequenced in a study of blood T cell repertoires in COVID-19. Measured with immunoSEQ multiplex PCR; TCRdb has only the in-frame clones, and not every one. Found here are about 81,000 clones, roughly 84% of them singletons; the top ten hold roughly 14%. Material for sequencing was peripheral blood. Every receptor here comes from a woman between 65 and 79 years old with acute or convalescent COVID-19.

This chain links TRBV10-3 with TRBJ1-1; 9 nucleotides match TRBD1. With V trimmed by 6 bases and J by 4 bases, 9 bases remained unmatched. The CDR3 sequence is 15 residues long. Germline CDR1 and CDR2: ENHRY and SYGVKD. The CDR3 spells CAIRPQGQGSTEAFF. The CDR3 DNA sequence: TGTGCCATCAGGCCCCAGGGACAGGGCTCCACTGAAGCTTTCTTT.

This chain links TRBV3-1 (or the pseudogene TRBV3-2) with TRBJ1-4; 8 bases map to TRBD1. CDR3 size: 19 residues. Losses at the gene ends were 0 bases for V and 3 bases for J; bases not matched to a gene: 12. Germline V gene data show CDR1 as LGHDT and CDR2 as YNNKEL (reference sequence). CDR3 in amino acids: CASSQEDQRQGWSNEKLFF. Here the CDR3 DNA reads TGTGCCAGCAGCCAAGAAGATCAGAGACAGGGGTGGTCTAATGAAAAACTGTTTTTT.

The genes are TRBV5-8 and TRBJ2-1, with unresolved D. Germline CDR1 and CDR2: SGHTS and YDEGEE. The CDR3 length is 13 residues. Trimming removed 0 bases at V and 7 bases at J, with 8 bases between. Here the CDR3 reads CASSLVYRNEQFF. The CDR3 DNA reads as TGTGCCAGCAGCTTGGTCTACCGTAATGAGCAGTTCTTC.

The V call is TRBV28, the J call TRBJ1-5; D is possibly TRBD1 (6 bases). V was cut by 7 bases and J by 7 bases, with 17 bases left in between. The CDR3 covers 14 residues. In germline, CDR1 is MDHEN, CDR2 SYDVKM. The CDR3 sequence is CASNDRPPRQPQHF. CDR3 nucleotide sequence: TGTGCCAGCAATGACAGGCCACCGAGACAGCCCCAGCATTTT.

The chain carries TRBV25-1 and TRBJ2-3; D not resolved. Germline CDR1 MGHDK, CDR2 SYGVNS. Between the trimmed V and J ends, which lost 6 bases and 1 base, there was a span of 14 bases. The CDR3 length is 15 residues. The CDR3 DNA reads TGTGCCAGCAGCCCTGAAGCACGCCGCACAGATACGCAGTATTTT. This encodes CASSPEARRTDTQYF. The variable domain in full, with the rest retrieved from reference TRBV25-1 and TRBJ2-3, is EADIYQTPRYLVIGTGKKITLECSQTMGHDKMYWYQQDPGMELHLIHYSYGVNSTEKGDLSSESTVSRIRTEHFPLTLESARPSHTSQYLCASSPEARRTDTQYFGPGTRLTVL.

Here the CDR3 DNA reads TGTGCCAGCAGCCAAGATCCCAATGGAGCGGGGGGTTCGAGCTCCTACAATGAGCAGTTCTTC. Its protein is CASSQDPNGAGGSSSYNEQFF. The genes are TRBV4-2 and TRBJ2-1; 9 positions match TRBD2. In germline, CDR1 is LGHNA, CDR2 YNFKEQ. After removal of 0 bases from V and 0 bases from J, the junction contained 15 bases not matched to a gene. CDR3 length: 21 residues.

This chain uses TRBV18 with TRBJ2-5; tentative D call: TRBD1 (5 bases). V was pared by 1 base and J by 4 bases, with 10 bases between. The CDR3 is made up of 14 amino acids. CDR1 KGHSH and CDR2 LQKENI come from the germline V gene. The CDR3 DNA reads TGTGCCAGCTCACCACTGCAGGGTTCAGAGACCCAGTACTTC. Protein sequence: CASSPLQGSETQYF. Variable domain in full (rest from reference TRBV18 and TRBJ2-5): NAGVMQNPRHLVRRRGQEARLRCSPMKGHSHVYWYRQLPEEGLKFMVYLQKENIIDESGMPKERFSAEFPKEGPSILRIQQVVRGDSAAYFCASSPLQGSETQYFGPGTRLLVL.

The chain couples TRBV6-5 to TRBJ1-5; 8 bases are shared with TRBD1. Trimming removed 6 bases from V and 3 bases from J; junction bases left unmatched: 7. The CDR3 totals 15 residues. CDR1 and CDR2 from the germline V gene are MNHEY and SVGAGI. Written as DNA, the CDR3 is TGTGCCAGCAGACGGACAGGGTTGGTCAATCAGCCCCAGCATTTT. It is translated as CASRRTGLVNQPQHF.

Concerning this clone itself: Different DNA sequences within this sample yield the same CDR3. The J gene is TRBJ1-2, the V gene TRBV25-1, with TRBD1 identical over 8 bases. The CDR3 spans 14 residues. The V and J ends lost 3 bases and 2 bases, in that order; junction bases with no gene match: 2. The germline V gene has CDR1 MGHDK and CDR2 SYGVNS. CDR3 region: CASSDGQGNYGYTF. The DNA for the CDR3 is TGTGCCAGCAGTGACGGACAGGGAAACTATGGCTACACCTTC.

CDR3 sequence reads: CASSRGQPTGELFF. The CDR3 nucleotides read TGCGCCAGCAGCCGGGGACAGCCCACCGGGGAGCTGTTTTTT. V usage is TRBV10-1 and J usage is TRBJ2-2; TRBD1 matches 7 bases. The V gene's germline CDR1 is WNHNN and CDR2 SYGVQD (reference sequence). The CDR3 totals 14 residues. With V trimmed by 6 bases and J by 4 bases, 5 bases remained unmatched.

The chain couples TRBV29-1 to TRBJ1-5; no reliable D call. Per germline, CDR1 SQVTM and CDR2 ANQGSEA. The CDR3 has 10 residues. Trimming left V 7 bases short and J 10 bases short, with 11 bases between. The CDR3 coding sequence is TGCAGCGGAAGCCTTCGACCCCAGCATTTT. Translated: CSGSLRPQHF.

As DNA, the CDR3 is TGCAGCGTTGAAGATGTCATGAACCCGCCACACGGGGGGGTTTTCACCACTGAAGCTTTCTTT. Translation gives CSVEDVMNPPHGGVFTTEAFF. J is TRBJ1-1 and V is TRBV29-1; maybe TRBD1 (5 bases). This CDR3 comprises 21 residues. CDR1 SQVTM and CDR2 ANQGSEA come from the germline V gene. V shed 0 bases and J shed 4 bases, with 33 bases lying between them.

V is TRBV5-8 and J is TRBJ1-3; D remains ambiguous. V was cut by 2 bases and J by 8 bases, with 8 bases left in between. From germline, CDR1 is SGHTS and CDR2 YDEGEE. The CDR3 consists of 12 residues. This CDR3 reads CASSFSGDTIYF. The CDR3 nucleotides read TGTGCCAGCAGCTTTAGCGGAGACACCATATATTTT. The full variable domain, rest sourced from reference TRBV5-8 and TRBJ1-3, is EAGVTQSPTHLIKTRGQQATLRCSPISGHTSVYWYQQALGLGLQFLLWYDEGEERNRGNFPPRFSGRQFPNYSSELNVNALELEDSALYLCASSFSGDTIYFGEGSWLTVV.

For this clone: Germline is not matched at one junction end, which may reflect a read error. V gene TRBV6-2 or TRBV6-3 combines with J gene TRBJ2-4; no clear D. Germline values: CDR1 MNHEY, CDR2 SVGEGT. The CDR3 loop spans 14 amino acids. CDR3 in amino acids: CASSYNPSKNTQYF. CDR3 coding DNA: TGTGCCAGCAGTTATAACCCTTCCAAAAACACTCAGTACTTC.

The chain couples TRBV10-3 to TRBJ2-1; TRBD2 aligns across 11 bases. Germline CDR1 reads ENHRY; CDR2 reads SYGVKD. CDR3 size: 18 residues. J lost 0 bases, V lost 8 bases, and 12 bases had no gene match. CDR3 loop: CAIQGPASGGSSYNEQFF. For the CDR3, the DNA is TGTGCCATCCAAGGGCCGGCTAGCGGGGGGAGCTCCTACAATGAGCAGTTCTTC.

V and J are TRBV25-1 and TRBJ1-2, with 7 bases matching TRBD1. Looked up from germline, CDR1 is MGHDK and CDR2 is SYGVNS. Losses at the gene ends were 4 bases for V and 3 bases for J; bases not matched to a gene: 2. The CDR3 is 13 residues long. The CDR3 bases are TGTGCCAGCAGTGCTCAGGGGGACTATGGCTACACCTTC. Amino acids: CASSAQGDYGYTF.

V usage is TRBV15 and J usage is TRBJ2-6; 7 positions agree with TRBD1. The trim removed 5 bases at V and 0 bases at J, leaving 4 bases unmatched. The germline CDR1 and CDR2 sequences are LNHNV and YYDKDF (reference sequence). The CDR3 sequence is 16 residues long. This CDR3 is CATSETGSSGANVLTF. CDR3 nucleotide sequence: TGTGCCACCAGCGAGACAGGGAGCTCTGGGGCCAACGTCCTGACTTTC.

The chain carries TRBV4-1 and TRBJ2-2; 11 bases fit TRBD2. Per the germline V gene, CDR1 is MGHRA and CDR2 is YSYEKL. V shed 1 base, J shed 5 bases, and the junction held 6 bases outside the gene matches. The CDR3 consists of 17 residues. The CDR3 DNA follows: TGCGCCAGCAGCCAAGTCCTAGCGGGAGGCGGGACCGGGGAGCTGTTTTTT. Translated: CASSQVLAGGGTGELFF.

This rearrangement joins TRBV5-4 to TRBJ2-1; 9 positions match TRBD1. With 6 bases clipped from V and 8 bases from J, the junction kept 15 bases outside the gene matches. Germline CDR1 SGHNT, CDR2 YYREEE (reference sequence). This CDR3 has 16 residues. As DNA, the CDR3 is TGTGCCAGCACCCCGAGGGCACAGGGGGCGTCTCATGAGCAGTTCTTC. It yields the protein CASTPRAQGASHEQFF.

CDR3 DNA sequence: TGTGCCAGCAGCTCACAGCAGAGTTACGGACTAGCGGGAATCTACGAGCAGTACGTC. It is translated as CASSSQQSYGLAGIYEQYV. The J gene is TRBJ2-7, the V gene TRBV7-8; 12 bases map to TRBD2. CDR1 SGHVS and CDR2 FQNEAQ come from the germline V gene. V lost 4 bases, J lost 3 bases, and 16 bases stayed unmatched. The CDR3 contains 19 residues.

The chain links TRBV7-9 to TRBJ2-4, with D possibly TRBD1 on 5 matching bases. V was pared by 5 bases and J by 6 bases, with 8 bases between. Germline V gene data show CDR1 as SEHNR and CDR2 as FQNEAQ (reference sequence). This CDR3 is 12 amino acids long. CDR3: CASSDDRNIQYF. The CDR3 DNA sequence: TGTGCCAGCAGCGACGACAGAAACATTCAGTACTTC.